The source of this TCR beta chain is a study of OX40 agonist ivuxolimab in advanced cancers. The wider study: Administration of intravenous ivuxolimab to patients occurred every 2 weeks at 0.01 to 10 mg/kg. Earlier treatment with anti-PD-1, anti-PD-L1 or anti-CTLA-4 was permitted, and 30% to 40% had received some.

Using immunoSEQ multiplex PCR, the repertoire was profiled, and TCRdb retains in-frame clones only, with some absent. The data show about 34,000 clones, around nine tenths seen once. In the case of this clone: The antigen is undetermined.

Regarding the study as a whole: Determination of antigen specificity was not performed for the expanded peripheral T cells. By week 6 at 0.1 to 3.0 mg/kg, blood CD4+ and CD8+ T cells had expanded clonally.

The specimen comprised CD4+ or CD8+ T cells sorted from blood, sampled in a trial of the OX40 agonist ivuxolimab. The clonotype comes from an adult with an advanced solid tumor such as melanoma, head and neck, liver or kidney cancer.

CDR3 DNA: TGTGCCAGTAGTATTTATCGGGACACGAATCAGCCCCAGCATTTT. The encoded protein is CASSIYRDTNQPQHF. This chain connects TRBV19 to TRBJ1-5; a possible D gene is TRBD1 (6 bases). The CDR3 is 15 amino acids. Trimming removed 3 bases from V and 4 bases from J, with 13 bases in between. The V gene's germline CDR1 is LNHDA and CDR2 SQIVND (reference sequence).